The rows below give T cell receptor beta chains drawn from one sample of a study of early T cells in non-severe SARS-CoV-2 infection. MiXCR, applied by TCRdb to the 5' RACE reads, yields one record per CDR3 protein. Of fewer than 95,000 distinct CDR3 sequences listed, over 15% were seen once; the top ten hold around 4.9%. This sample comprised whole blood, obtained at baseline. Receptors were obtained from an adult who was a healthcare worker with PCR-confirmed SARS-CoV-2 infection or an uninfected control (not recorded which). Both conserved end residues are part of each CDR3. A D gene is named only where the DNA matches it firmly. A clone size is listed for some rows: how often the clone was seen (once, few, many), or a class if it is expanded.

v_call	clone_size	j_call	d_call	cdr3_nt	cdr3_aa
TRBV5-6	many	TRBJ2-7	NA	TGTGCCAGCAGCTTGAACGGGAGTCCCTCCTACGAGCAGTACTTC	CASSLNGSPSYEQYF
TRBV20-1	many	TRBJ2-7	NA	TGCAGTGCTAGAGGTTACGGCGAGGTTACCTACGAGCAGTACTTC	CSARGYGEVTYEQYF
TRBV13	few	TRBJ2-5	TRBD2	TGTGCCAGCAGCCACGGATTCGGGGGGACTCAAGAGACCCAGTACTTC	CASSHGFGGTQETQYF
TRBV7-9	few	TRBJ2-7	NA	TGTGCCAGCAGCTGGGACGGGGGGCCCTACGAGCAGTACTTC	CASSWDGGPYEQYF
TRBV5-4	few	TRBJ1-5	TRBD1	TGTGCCAGCAGCGAGGACAGGGGAAATCAGCCCCAGCATTTT	CASSEDRGNQPQHF
TRBV7-2	NA	TRBJ2-5	TRBD1	TGTGCCAGCAGCTGGGACAGGGGGCCGCGGGAGACCCAGTACTTC	CASSWDRGPRETQYF
TRBV7-8	many	TRBJ2-1	TRBD2	TGTGCCAGCAGCGAACGGGACTATGACAATGAGCAGTTCTTC	CASSERDYDNEQFF
TRBV6-2/TRBV6-3	few	TRBJ1-2	NA	TGTGCCAGCAGATACAGGAACCTTTATGGCTACACCTTC	CASRYRNLYGYTF
TRBV6-5	few	TRBJ1-2	TRBD1	TGTGCCAGCAGTCCCCGATCGACAGGGAACTATGGCTACACCTTC	CASSPRSTGNYGYTF
TRBV5-1	few	TRBJ2-1	NA	TGCGCCAGCAGCCTGCCGGGGATCTCCTACAATGAGCAGTTCTTC	CASSLPGISYNEQFF
TRBV7-9	many	TRBJ1-2	NA	TGTGCCAGCAGCCTACTAACAGGGTGGAGTGACTACACCTTC	CASSLLTGWSDYTF
TRBV6-5	NA	TRBJ1-1	NA	TGTGCCAGCAGTTTAAGGTCCGAAGGTACTGAAGCTTTCTTT	CASSLRSEGTEAFF
TRBV10-2	NA	TRBJ2-5	TRBD2	TGCGCCAGCAACCCTAGCGGGATAGAGACCCAGTACTTC	CASNPSGIETQYF
TRBV29-1	few	TRBJ1-2	NA	TGCAGCGTTGAAGATTTAGGGTTCGGCTACACCTTC	CSVEDLGFGYTF
TRBV6-6	NA	TRBJ2-4	NA	TGTGCCAGCACATCACTTGGGCGGGCGTTCGTCAAAAACATTCAGTACTTC	CASTSLGRAFVKNIQYF